These T cell receptor beta chains were read from a single sample in a study of beta chain features in type 1 diabetes. Profiled with immunoSEQ multiplex PCR; TCRdb holds only in-frame clones, not every one. The repertoire holds under 350,000 clones, with 8% as singletons. Sequencing used central memory CD4+ T cells from blood. Source of these receptors: a young woman in good health. Each CDR3 is given with its conserved first and last residue. A D gene is named only where the DNA matches it firmly. Some rows have no size entry. The others give once, few or many, or a class for an expanded clone.

clone_size,d_call,v_call,j_call,cdr3_aa,cdr3_nt
few,-,TRBV20-1,TRBJ2-5,CSASAETQYF,TGCAGTGCTAGTGCGGAGACCCAGTACTTC
-,-,TRBV6-5,TRBJ2-3,CASSYRGRTDTQYF,TGTGCCAGCAGTTACCGAGGACGCACAGATACGCAGTATTTT
-,-,TRBV6-1,TRBJ2-5,CASSDFRDGGEETQYF,TGTGCCAGCAGTGACTTCCGGGACGGCGGGGAAGAGACCCAGTACTTC
-,-,TRBV28,TRBJ1-6,CASSLPLGGVGSPLHF,TGTGCCAGCAGTCTACCCCTAGGGGGGGTGGGGTCACCCCTCCACTTT
few,-,TRBV5-8,TRBJ1-2,CASGTSLRFNYGYTF,TGTGCCAGCGGAACATCTTTGAGGTTTAACTATGGCTACACCTTC
-,-,TRBV20-1,TRBJ1-2,CSANRGGGYTF,TGCAGTGCTAACCGGGGGGGCGGCTACACCTTC
-,-,TRBV28,TRBJ1-1,CASSTSRTEAFF,TGTGCCAGCAGTACCTCGAGGACTGAAGCTTTCTTT
few,TRBD2,TRBV14,TRBJ2-1,CASSQSGNLYNEQFF,TGTGCCAGCAGCCAGAGCGGGAACCTCTACAATGAGCAGTTCTTC
-,-,TRBV10-3,TRBJ1-3,CAISERTGGNTIYF,TGTGCCATCAGTGAACGAACAGGGGGAAACACCATATATTTT
many,-,TRBV2,TRBJ1-5,CASSQDGNQPQHF,TGTGCCAGCAGTCAGGACGGCAATCAGCCCCAGCATTTT
-,-,TRBV7-9,TRBJ2-5,CASSLAGVETQYF,TGTGCCAGCAGCTTGGCAGGGGTGGAGACCCAGTACTTC
-,TRBD1,TRBV14,TRBJ1-3,CASSPGQGGVTIYF,TGTGCCAGCAGCCCCGGACAGGGTGGAGTCACCATATATTTT
many,-,TRBV7-2,TRBJ1-1,CASSPTGVEAFF,TGTGCCAGCAGCCCCACGGGGGTTGAAGCTTTCTTT
many,TRBD1,TRBV18,TRBJ1-1,CASSDTGGDGAFF,TGTGCCAGCTCGGATACAGGGGGCGACGGAGCTTTCTTT
-,-,TRBV9,TRBJ1-1,CASSPRRTAMNTEAFF,TGTGCCAGCAGCCCTCGAAGGACAGCCATGAACACTGAAGCTTTCTTT
-,-,TRBV18,TRBJ2-1,CASSPSGGGYNEQFF,TGTGCCAGCTCACCCTCTGGGGGTGGCTACAATGAGCAGTTCTTC
once,TRBD2,TRBV6-5,TRBJ2-3,CASSSPQAGGTDTQYF,TGTGCCAGCAGTTCCCCTCAAGCGGGGGGTACAGATACGCAGTATTTT
few,TRBD2,TRBV9,TRBJ2-1,CASSVDLAGYNEQFF,TGTGCCAGCAGCGTAGATCTAGCGGGCTACAATGAGCAGTTCTTC
-,-,TRBV6-6,TRBJ1-6,CASRGPPDRINSPLHF,TGTGCCAGCAGAGGGCCCCCCGACAGGATAAATTCACCCCTCCACTTT
few,TRBD2,TRBV27,TRBJ2-3,CASSFRGGDYTQYF,TGTGCCAGCAGTTTTCGGGGGGGCGATTATACGCAGTATTTT
-,TRBD1,TRBV7-9,TRBJ1-2,CASSLNPGTGTYGYTF,TGTGCCAGCAGCTTAAATCCCGGGACAGGGACATATGGCTACACCTTC
few,-,TRBV28,TRBJ2-5,CASSLLAETQYF,TGTGCCAGCAGTTTATTAGCGGAGACCCAGTACTTC
few,TRBD1,TRBV7-9,TRBJ2-5,CASSDRGQETQYF,TGTGCCAGCAGCGACAGGGGGCAAGAGACCCAGTACTTC
few,-,TRBV30,TRBJ2-7,CAWSVLGGYEQYF,TGTGCCTGGAGTGTACTAGGGGGGTACGAGCAGTACTTC
few,TRBD1,TRBV11-2,TRBJ1-5,CASSWDRPHSNQPQHF,TGTGCCAGCAGTTGGGACAGGCCCCATAGCAATCAGCCCCAGCATTTT
-,-,TRBV30,TRBJ2-1,CAWSEVYNEQFF,TGTGCCTGGAGTGAGGTTTACAATGAGCAGTTCTTC
many,-,TRBV5-4,TRBJ1-1,CASSSGTRDITEAFF,TGTGCCAGCAGCTCGGGGACCAGAGATATCACTGAAGCTTTCTTT
-,-,TRBV11-3,TRBJ2-7,CASSPGGGRSGEQYF,TGTGCCAGCAGCCCCGGAGGGGGGCGCTCAGGCGAGCAGTACTTC
-,-,TRBV6-1,TRBJ1-2,CASSENGRLGYTF,TGTGCCAGCAGTGAAAATGGGCGGTTAGGCTACACCTTC
-,TRBD2,TRBV15,TRBJ2-3,CATSRTIAGERTDTQYF,TGTGCCACCAGCAGGACCATAGCGGGAGAGAGAACAGATACGCAGTATTTT